This entry concerns a single T cell receptor (beta chain). Its antigen is still unknown. These gene names are mouse names. The CDR3 end falls 1 residue outside the read, so it is completed with the germline J gene. This sample is drawn from a study of tissue T cells after allogeneic stem cell transplantation. Germline V gene sequence: CDR1 KGHPV, CDR2 FQNQEV (reference sequence). V shed 2 bases and J shed 2 bases, with 9 bases lying between them. The CDR3 totals 14 residues. The protocol was immunoSEQ multiplex PCR, while the TCRdb copy is restricted to in-frame clones and leaves out a portion. The data hold roughly 45,000 clones, with roughly 73% observed a single time. Findings of the study overall: Motif-based clustering found tissue-specific repertoire signatures shared across patients, though few clones were shared.

The sample consisted of sorted cells pooled from one or two spleens. This chain uses TRBV26 with TRBJ1-2; TRBD1 is a possible D gene (6 bases). This receptor was identified in a pool of C57BL/6 mice in good health. This CDR3 is CASSLQGLNSDYTF. CDR3 DNA, as far as it was read: TGTGCCAGCAGTCTGCAGGGGCTGAACTCCGACTACACC.